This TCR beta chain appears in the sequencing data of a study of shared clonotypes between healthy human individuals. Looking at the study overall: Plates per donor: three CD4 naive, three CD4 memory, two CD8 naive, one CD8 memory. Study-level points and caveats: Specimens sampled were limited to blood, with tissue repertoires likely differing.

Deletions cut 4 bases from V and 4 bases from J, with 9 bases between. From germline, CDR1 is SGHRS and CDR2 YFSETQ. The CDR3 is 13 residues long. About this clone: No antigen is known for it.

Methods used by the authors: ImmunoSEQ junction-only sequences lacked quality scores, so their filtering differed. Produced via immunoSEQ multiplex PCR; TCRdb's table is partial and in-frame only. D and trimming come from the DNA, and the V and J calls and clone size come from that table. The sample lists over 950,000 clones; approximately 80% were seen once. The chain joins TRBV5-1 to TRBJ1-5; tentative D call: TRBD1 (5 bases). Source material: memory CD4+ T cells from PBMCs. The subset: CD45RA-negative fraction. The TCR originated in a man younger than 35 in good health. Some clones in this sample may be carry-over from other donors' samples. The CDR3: CASSTGQNQPQHF. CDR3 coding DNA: TGCGCCAGCAGCACCGGACAAAATCAGCCCCAGCATTTT.